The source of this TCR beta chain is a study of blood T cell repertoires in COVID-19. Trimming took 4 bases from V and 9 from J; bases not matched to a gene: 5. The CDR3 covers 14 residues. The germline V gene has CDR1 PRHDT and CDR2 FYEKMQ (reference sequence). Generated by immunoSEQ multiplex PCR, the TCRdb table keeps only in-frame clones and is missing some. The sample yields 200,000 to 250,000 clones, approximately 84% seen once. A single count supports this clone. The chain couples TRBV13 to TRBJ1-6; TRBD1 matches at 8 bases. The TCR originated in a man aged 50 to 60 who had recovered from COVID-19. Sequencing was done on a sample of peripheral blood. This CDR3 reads CASSSRGQSSPLHF. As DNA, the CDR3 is TGTGCCAGCAGCTCCAGGGGGCAAAGTTCACCCCTCCACTTT.